This T cell receptor (beta chain) was sequenced for a study of CD8 T cells in Susac syndrome. RNA amounts of about 0.45 to 1 ug underwent reverse transcription with random hexamers. TCRdb itself ran the immunoSEQ multiplex PCR reads through MiXCR, one entry per CDR3 protein. The sample holds some 200,000 distinct CDR3 sequences, about 96% seen once. The multiple sclerosis controls were treatment-naive patients affected by stable or active relapsing-remitting disease. The sequence came from a human donor with multiple sclerosis. The sequenced material came from CD4+ T cells from PBMCs.

CDR3 coding DNA: TGCGCCAGCAACTCTGATGGGACAGGGAGAGGGGCCACTGAAGCTTTCTTT. Translating gives CASNSDGTGRGATEAFF. The chain joins TRBV5-1 to TRBJ1-1; TRBD1 aligns across 9 bases. The CDR3 sequence is 17 residues long. The V and J ends lost 6 bases and 4 bases, in that order; junction bases with no gene match: 16. The V gene's germline CDR1 is SGHRS and CDR2 YFSETQ.